The rows below give T cell receptor beta chains drawn from one sample of a study of shared clonotypes between healthy human individuals. Repertoires were generated with immunoSEQ multiplex PCR, while TCRdb's copy carries only in-frame clones and drops some. The sample shows over 950,000 clones, about 80% of them seen only once. Sequenced: memory CD4+ T cells from PBMCs. These receptors came from a man younger than 35 in good health. Some clones in this sample may be carry-over from other donors' samples. Both conserved end residues are part of each CDR3. A D gene is named only where the DNA matches it firmly. Expanded clones get a size class; other rows say once, few or many, or leave the size out.

CDR3aa: CASSWAGTSSYEQYF; CDR3nt: TGTGCCAGCAGTTGGGCGGGGACTAGCTCCTACGAGCAGTACTTC; len: 15; d_gene: TRBD2; abundance: few; j_gene: TRBJ2-7; v_gene: TRBV7-2
CDR3aa: CASSRGQGEAFF; CDR3nt: TGCGCCAGCAGCCGGGGACAGGGCGAAGCTTTCTTT; len: 12; d_gene: TRBD1; abundance: NA; j_gene: TRBJ1-1; v_gene: TRBV5-1
CDR3aa: CASSAGGADTQYF; CDR3nt: TGTGCCAGCAGTGCAGGGGGTGCAGATACGCAGTATTTT; len: 13; d_gene: TRBD1; abundance: once; j_gene: TRBJ2-3; v_gene: TRBV2
CDR3aa: CASSSTETHRRYF; CDR3nt: TGTGCCAGCAGCTCCACCGAGACCCATCGGCGGTACTTC; len: 13; d_gene: NA; abundance: NA; j_gene: TRBJ2-7; v_gene: TRBV7-2
CDR3aa: CASSLGTGFRGLFF; CDR3nt: TGCGCCAGCAGCTTGGGGACAGGGTTCCGGGGGCTGTTTTTT; len: 14; d_gene: TRBD1; abundance: NA; j_gene: TRBJ2-2; v_gene: TRBV5-1
CDR3aa: CAWSARETGELFF; CDR3nt: TGTGCCTGGAGTGCCAGGGAGACCGGGGAGCTGTTTTTT; len: 13; d_gene: NA; abundance: NA; j_gene: TRBJ2-2; v_gene: TRBV30
CDR3aa: CASRFGSGDYGYTF; CDR3nt: TGCGCCAGCAGATTTGGGTCAGGGGACTATGGCTACACCTTC; len: 14; d_gene: NA; abundance: NA; j_gene: TRBJ1-2; v_gene: TRBV5-1
CDR3aa: CASSQGGRATNEKLFF; CDR3nt: TGCGCCAGCAGCCAAGGCGGAAGGGCAACTAATGAAAAACTGTTTTTT; len: 16; d_gene: NA; abundance: NA; j_gene: TRBJ1-4; v_gene: TRBV4-3
CDR3aa: CTSSHYKDGPGPYNEQFF; CDR3nt: TGCACCAGCAGCCATTACAAAGACGGGCCAGGTCCATACAATGAGCAGTTCTTC; len: 18; d_gene: NA; abundance: NA; j_gene: TRBJ2-1; v_gene: TRBV1
CDR3aa: CASSLAGGITDTQYF; CDR3nt: TGTGCCAGCAGCTTAGCGGGAGGGATCACAGATACGCAGTATTTT; len: 15; d_gene: TRBD2; abundance: NA; j_gene: TRBJ2-3; v_gene: TRBV7-2
CDR3aa: CASSETGGLVTEAFF; CDR3nt: TGTGCCAGCAGTGAGACGGGAGGGTTGGTCACTGAAGCTTTCTTT; len: 15; d_gene: NA; abundance: NA; j_gene: TRBJ1-1; v_gene: TRBV6-1
CDR3aa: CASGAPNQPQHF; CDR3nt: TGTGCCAGTGGGGCCCCCAATCAGCCCCAGCATTTT; len: 12; d_gene: NA; abundance: NA; j_gene: TRBJ1-5; v_gene: TRBV28
CDR3aa: CASSIRADQASYEQYF; CDR3nt: TGTGCCAGTAGTATTCGGGCCGATCAGGCCTCCTACGAGCAGTACTTC; len: 16; d_gene: NA; abundance: NA; j_gene: TRBJ2-7; v_gene: TRBV19
CDR3aa: CASSPVGSDSPLHF; CDR3nt: TGTGCCAGTAGTCCGGTGGGGAGCGATTCACCCCTCCACTTT; len: 14; d_gene: NA; abundance: NA; j_gene: TRBJ1-6; v_gene: TRBV19
CDR3aa: CASSLTGSGETQYF; CDR3nt: TGTGCCAGCAGCTTAACCGGGTCCGGAGAGACCCAGTACTTC; len: 14; d_gene: NA; abundance: NA; j_gene: TRBJ2-5; v_gene: TRBV7-3
CDR3aa: CATSRERGEGYEQYF; CDR3nt: TGTGCCACCAGCAGAGAAAGAGGGGAGGGCTACGAGCAGTACTTC; len: 15; d_gene: TRBD2; abundance: NA; j_gene: TRBJ2-7; v_gene: TRBV15
CDR3aa: CASILGLAGQETQYF; CDR3nt: TGTGCCAGCATTTTAGGACTAGCCGGGCAAGAGACCCAGTACTTC; len: 15; d_gene: TRBD2; abundance: NA; j_gene: TRBJ2-5; v_gene: TRBV2
CDR3aa: CAWSAKLTGFDNMFNYGYTF; CDR3nt: TGTGCCTGGAGTGCGAAACTGACAGGGTTTGATAATATGTTCAACTATGGCTACACCTTC; len: 20; d_gene: TRBD1; abundance: NA; j_gene: TRBJ1-2; v_gene: TRBV30
CDR3aa: CASSVEGRAYGYTF; CDR3nt: TGTGCCAGCAGCGTAGAGGGGAGGGCCTATGGCTACACCTTC; len: 14; d_gene: NA; abundance: few; j_gene: TRBJ1-2; v_gene: TRBV9
CDR3aa: CASSSPTGGEQYF; CDR3nt: TGTGCCAGCAGTTCCCCGACAGGGGGCGAGCAGTACTTC; len: 13; d_gene: TRBD1; abundance: NA; j_gene: TRBJ2-7; v_gene: TRBV28
CDR3aa: CASSGRDPIGPYNEQFF; CDR3nt: TGTGCCAGCAGCGGCCGGGACCCAATAGGCCCCTACAATGAGCAGTTCTTC; len: 17; d_gene: NA; abundance: NA; j_gene: TRBJ2-1; v_gene: TRBV11-2
CDR3aa: CASSLGTLTTDTQYF; CDR3nt: TGCGCCAGCAGCCTGGGGACTCTTACCACAGATACGCAGTATTTT; len: 15; d_gene: NA; abundance: once; j_gene: TRBJ2-3; v_gene: TRBV5-1
CDR3aa: CASSAATSGANVLTF; CDR3nt: TGTGCCAGCAGCGCCGCGACGTCTGGGGCCAACGTCCTGACTTTC; len: 15; d_gene: NA; abundance: NA; j_gene: TRBJ2-6; v_gene: TRBV9
CDR3aa: CASSESGGNQPQHF; CDR3nt: TGTGCCAGCAGTGAATCAGGGGGTAATCAGCCCCAGCATTTT; len: 14; d_gene: TRBD1; abundance: NA; j_gene: TRBJ1-5; v_gene: TRBV2
CDR3aa: CASSPGQGGSETQYF; CDR3nt: TGTGCCAGCAGCCCCGGGCAGGGGGGGTCGGAGACCCAGTACTTC; len: 15; d_gene: NA; abundance: NA; j_gene: TRBJ2-5; v_gene: TRBV7-8
CDR3aa: CASGAQGAFGANVLTF; CDR3nt: TGTGCCAGCGGTGCGCAGGGGGCTTTTGGGGCCAACGTCCTGACTTTC; len: 16; d_gene: TRBD1; abundance: few; j_gene: TRBJ2-6; v_gene: TRBV9
CDR3aa: CASRVGTPSQPQHF; CDR3nt: TGTGCCAGCAGGGTAGGGACCCCGTCTCAGCCCCAGCATTTT; len: 14; d_gene: NA; abundance: NA; j_gene: TRBJ1-5; v_gene: TRBV2
CDR3aa: CASSYSNYGYTF; CDR3nt: TGTGCCAGCTCCTACAGCAACTATGGCTACACCTTC; len: 12; d_gene: NA; abundance: NA; j_gene: TRBJ1-2; v_gene: TRBV28
CDR3aa: CASSFWRALSDTQYF; CDR3nt: TGCGCCAGCAGCTTTTGGAGGGCCCTATCAGATACGCAGTATTTT; len: 15; d_gene: NA; abundance: NA; j_gene: TRBJ2-3; v_gene: TRBV5-1
CDR3aa: CASSLGGTNTGELFF; CDR3nt: TGTGCCAGCAGCTTAGGAGGAACGAACACCGGGGAGCTGTTTTTT; len: 15; d_gene: NA; abundance: NA; j_gene: TRBJ2-2; v_gene: TRBV7-9
CDR3aa: CASSHQGYEQYF; CDR3nt: TGTGCCAGCAGCCATCAGGGATACGAGCAGTACTTC; len: 12; d_gene: NA; abundance: few; j_gene: TRBJ2-7; v_gene: TRBV11-2
CDR3aa: CAWSGRAEAFF; CDR3nt: TGTGCCTGGAGCGGGAGAGCTGAAGCTTTCTTT; len: 11; d_gene: NA; abundance: NA; j_gene: TRBJ1-1; v_gene: TRBV30
CDR3aa: CSVGTAYEQYF; CDR3nt: TGCAGCGTTGGGACAGCCTACGAGCAGTACTTC; len: 11; d_gene: NA; abundance: NA; j_gene: TRBJ2-7; v_gene: TRBV29-1